This T cell receptor (beta chain) was documented in a study of CD8 T cells in Susac syndrome. Random hexamers were used to reverse transcribe the RNA input (about 0.5 to 1 ug). The CDR3 of TCR beta was amplified by immunoSEQ multiplex PCR across 54 Vbeta and 13 Jbeta. TCRdb called the immunoSEQ multiplex PCR reads again in MiXCR, with one record for every CDR3 protein. Here the sample spans about 150,000 distinct CDR3 sequences, about 90% being singletons. TCR beta from blood CD8+ and CD4+ T cells was sequenced. This clonotype was seen a single time. CDR1 and CDR2 (germline): GTSNPN, SVGIG (reference sequence). The V end lost 1 base, the J end lost 4 bases, and 10 bases lay between the germline ends. This CDR3 comprises 13 residues.

The clonotype originates from a human donor in good health. Sequences were obtained from CD4+ T cells from PBMCs. The chain has TRBV30 and TRBJ1-2, with TRBD1 as a possible D gene (6 bases). This chain's CDR3 is CAWSGGPGYGYTF. The CDR3 region has the DNA TGTGCCTGGAGTGGGGGGCCTGGCTATGGCTACACCTTC.